Sequencing of this T cell receptor (beta chain) was carried out in a study of T-cell memory formation after mild COVID-19. About the study: The study found TCR clusters largely donor specific.

Via MiXCR, TCRdb re-called the 5' RACE reads, giving one row per CDR3 protein. This table holds tens of thousands of distinct CDR3 sequences, roughly 15% found once. Germline V gives CDR1 LGHNA, CDR2 YSLEER. This CDR3 is built from 14 residues. V was pared by 1 base and J by 8 bases, with 12 bases between. This clonotype was sampled from an adult who had mild COVID-19 (a few samples of this study predate the infection). Cell type and time point are not known. The J gene is TRBJ1-5, the V gene TRBV4-3; no clear D gene. The specimen sequenced was PBMCs or a T cell subset sorted from them (not recorded which). The CDR3 reads CASSQGTAGEPQHF. The DNA of the CDR3 is TGCGCCAGCAGCCAAGGAACCGCGGGTGAGCCCCAGCATTTT.